This T cell receptor (beta chain) was identified during a study of regulatory T cells in long-lasting Graves disease. Study-level background: Antithyroid drugs had been taken by newly diagnosed Graves' patients for under 3 months.

From germline, CDR1 is SGDLS and CDR2 YYNGEE. After removal of 4 bases from V and 5 bases from J, the junction contained 23 bases not matched to a gene. The length of the CDR3 is 21 residues. This clonotype appeared many times. Antigen unknown. Construction of the TCR beta libraries employed iRepertoire HTBI primers in conjunction with Arm-PCR of CDR3 regions. TCRdb re-analysed the multiplex PCR reads in MiXCR, keeping a single row per CDR3 protein. Of about 210,000 distinct CDR3 sequences detected, 15% to 20% appear once; the ten largest clones hold approximately 12%. Time point denoted: newly diagnosed GD, antithyroid drugs for less than 3 months. Following extraction of RNA from PBMCs, that RNA was used to make the TCR library. Regarding the study as a whole: Whereas nearly 1,000 public clonotypes were shared by new patients, persistent patients shared more, at 2,500 to 3,000. Under persistent disease, TRBV28, TRBJ1-2 and TRBJ2-5 were used preferentially.

These same data were also listed under a study on T cells in Graves' hyperthyroidism and ophthalmopathy.

J is TRBJ2-2 and V is TRBV9; TRBD2 aligns across 10 bases. The clonotype comes from a woman aged 30 to 39 with Graves disease. Material: peripheral blood mononuclear cells (PBMCs), obtained at new diagnosis, from a patient treated with antithyroid drugs. CDR3 in amino acids: CASSSKTGSGRSLVGTGELFF. Written as DNA, the CDR3 is TGTGCCAGCAGCTCAAAGACAGGTAGCGGGAGGAGTTTGGTTGGGACCGGGGAGCTGTTTTTT. Supplemented by reference TRBV9 and TRBJ2-2, the full variable domain reads DSGVTQTPKHLITATGQRVTLRCSPRSGDLSVYWYQQSLDQGLQFLIQYYNGEERAKGNILERFSAQQFPDLHSELNLSSLELGDSALYFCASSSKTGSGRSLVGTGELFFGEGSRLTVL.